Detailed here is one T cell receptor (beta chain). The specificity of this receptor is unknown. The input lacks base qualities; no much larger clone sits a single base away. This entry comes from a study of blood T cell repertoires in COVID-19 (dated by TCRdb to 2020 to 2022). A note on the overall study: The collaborator samples originated in the United States, Italy and Spain and spanned the acute and convalescent phases of COVID-19. The sample metadata nearly always contained a de-identified subject ID, COVID-19 status, age in years and sex. Where available, HLA class I and class II types were obtained from metadata supplied by the sample provider rather than from assay-based typing. The repertoires were made available in a free public database intended to serve as a resource for research on the immune response to SARS-CoV-2. The samples were drawn from two sources: the first 160 participants of the ongoing ImmuneRACE study, and 1,000 to 1,500 subjects contributed by 6 global collaborators. Subjects who had been exposed to COVID-19, were actively infected with it, or had recovered from it provided the deeply sampled blood TCRbeta repertoires that made up the dataset. The material from the prospective study consisted of cDNA or gDNA derived from T cells, B-cell-depleted T cells, or PBMCs. Summary of the overall study and its limitations: The quantity of clinical and demographic metadata differed by source and by participant and was supplied without curation.

Collaborating institutions collected whole blood in K2EDTA tubes following their own protocols. For TCRbeta analysis, collaborators shipped samples as frozen whole blood, isolated PBMCs, or DNA extracted from either of those sample types. The immunoSEQ Assay, a bias-controlled multiplex PCR, was used to amplify TCRbeta CDR3 regions from genomic DNA. Processing in the source paper ran as follows. Nucleated cell counts per sample were estimated from amplification of reference gene primers within the assay. To quantify the absolute abundance of each unique TCRbeta CDR3 rearrangement, sequence reads were collapsed and filtered. For each sample, productive Simpson clonality was calculated as the square root of Simpson's diversity index across productive rearrangements. The source is immuneACCESS, and TCRdb retained only in-frame sequences with V and J called. Part of the clones is not carried over; for the studies checked, unresolved V genes explain less than half of this, and the remainder is unexplained. V, J and clone size derive from that table, while D and trimming were established from the DNA sequence. The sample table records about 64,000 clones; roughly 88% of these occur just once. The top ten constitute about 4% of the sample.

The germline V gene (reference sequence) specifies SEHNR as CDR1 and FQNEAQ as CDR2. The CDR3 holds 15 amino acids from the cysteine to the phenylalanine. The DNA shown is the 45-base CDR3, in frame from base 1. Trimming takes 0 bases from V and 4 bases from J, and the germline ends sit 12 bases apart. This clonotype originated in a man in his 70s with acute or convalescent COVID-19. The specimen was peripheral blood. The chain is made from TRBV7-9 and TRBJ1-1; the D gene is not confidently resolved. The DNA sequence is as follows: TGTGCCAGCAGCTTAGCGCCCGGGGTAAGCACTGAAGCTTTCTTT. Translated, this gives CASSLAPGVSTEAFF.